This record looks at one T cell receptor beta chain sequence and its context. Its specificity is unknown. The source of the sample is a study of cytomegalovirus exposure and HLA in healthy donors. About the study: An early release of data contained roughly 86 million unique TCRs, which came from HLA-typed donors. For the roughly 370 genotyped donors, roughly 81% fell within the Caucasian-associated ancestry cluster.

PCR amplification relied on 60 Vbeta primers (plus 13 Jbeta primers). Profiling relied on immunoSEQ multiplex PCR, and the TCRdb table lists in-frame clones only, not all of them. Here the sample spans 35,000 to 45,000 clones, under 60% being singletons. Study-wide results and limits: Presence/absence analysis assumed near-uniform sequencing depth across donors.

Healthy individuals who donated bone marrow served as the donors. This CDR3 has 14 residues. V lost 3 bases, J lost 8 bases, and 16 bases lay in between. Germline loops: CDR1 SQVTM, CDR2 ANQGSEA. Source material: PBMCs. The receptor was isolated from a man aged 55 to 70 in good health and CMV-seronegative. This chain connects TRBV29-1 to TRBJ1-4, with D possibly TRBD1 on 5 matching bases. The CDR3 protein is CSVDRLGGGEKLFF. The CDR3 DNA reads as TGCAGCGTTGATCGTTTGGGGGGTGGCGAAAAACTGTTTTTT.